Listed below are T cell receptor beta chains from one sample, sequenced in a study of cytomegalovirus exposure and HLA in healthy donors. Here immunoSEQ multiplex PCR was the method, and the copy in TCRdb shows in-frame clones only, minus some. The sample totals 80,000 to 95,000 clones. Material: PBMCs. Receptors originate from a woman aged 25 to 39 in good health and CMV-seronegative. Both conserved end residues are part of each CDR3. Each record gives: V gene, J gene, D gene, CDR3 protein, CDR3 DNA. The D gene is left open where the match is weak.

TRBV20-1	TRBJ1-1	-	CSARAQRAFF	TGCAGTGCTAGAGCCCAGCGGGCTTTCTTT
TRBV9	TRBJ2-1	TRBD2	CASSVIGTSLVGEQFF	TGTGCCAGCAGCGTAATCGGGACTAGCTTAGTTGGTGAGCAGTTCTTC
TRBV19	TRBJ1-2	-	CASSIGRAGYTF	TGTGCCAGTAGTATAGGGAGGGCTGGCTACACCTTC
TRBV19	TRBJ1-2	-	CASSFPNYGYTF	TGTGCCAGTAGTTTTCCGAACTATGGCTACACCTTC
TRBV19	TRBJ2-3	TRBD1	CASSDPGGGGTDTQYF	TGTGCCAGTAGTGATCCAGGGGGTGGGGGTACAGATACGCAGTATTTT
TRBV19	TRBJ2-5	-	CASTPRGRGETQYF	TGTGCCAGTACCCCGAGGGGCAGGGGTGAGACCCAGTACTTC
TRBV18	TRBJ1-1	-	CASSPPGLTATEAFF	TGTGCCAGCTCACCACCGGGACTCACAGCGACTGAAGCTTTCTTT
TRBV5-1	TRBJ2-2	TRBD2	CASSLVAGANTGELFF	TGCGCCAGCAGCTTGGTAGCGGGAGCGAACACCGGGGAGCTGTTTTTT
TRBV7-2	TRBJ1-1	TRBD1	CASSDRGGTEAFF	TGTGCCAGCAGCGACAGGGGTGGGACTGAAGCTTTCTTT
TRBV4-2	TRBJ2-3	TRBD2	CASSQDNAGGGDTQYF	TGTGCCAGCAGCCAAGACAACGCGGGAGGGGGGGATACGCAGTATTTT
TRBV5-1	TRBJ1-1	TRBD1	CASSASGGTEAFF	TGCGCCAGCAGCGCATCAGGGGGCACTGAAGCTTTCTTT
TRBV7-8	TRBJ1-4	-	CASSLPRRLGNEKLFF	TGTGCCAGCAGCTTACCCAGGAGGTTGGGTAATGAAAAACTGTTTTTT
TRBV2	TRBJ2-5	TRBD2	CATRTGGETQYF	TGTGCCACCCGTACGGGAGGAGAGACCCAGTACTTC